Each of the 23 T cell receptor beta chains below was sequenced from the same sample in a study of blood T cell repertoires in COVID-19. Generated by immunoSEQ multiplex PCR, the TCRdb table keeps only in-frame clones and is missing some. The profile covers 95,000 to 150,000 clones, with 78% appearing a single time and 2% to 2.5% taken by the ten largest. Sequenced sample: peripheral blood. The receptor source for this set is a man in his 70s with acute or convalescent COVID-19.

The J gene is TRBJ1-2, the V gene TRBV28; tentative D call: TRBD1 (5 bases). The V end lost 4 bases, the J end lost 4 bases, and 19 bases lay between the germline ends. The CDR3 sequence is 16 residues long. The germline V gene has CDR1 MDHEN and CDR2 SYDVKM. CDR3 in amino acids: CASSYGGAPQGYGYTF. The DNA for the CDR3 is TGTGCCAGCAGTTACGGCGGGGCACCTCAAGGCTATGGCTACACCTTC.

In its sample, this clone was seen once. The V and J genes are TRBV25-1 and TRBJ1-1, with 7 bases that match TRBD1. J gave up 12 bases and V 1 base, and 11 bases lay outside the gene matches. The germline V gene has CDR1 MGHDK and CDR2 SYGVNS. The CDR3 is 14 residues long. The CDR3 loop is CASSELRGQGRTFF. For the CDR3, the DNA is TGTGCCAGCAGTGAATTGAGGGGGCAGGGTAGAACTTTCTTT.

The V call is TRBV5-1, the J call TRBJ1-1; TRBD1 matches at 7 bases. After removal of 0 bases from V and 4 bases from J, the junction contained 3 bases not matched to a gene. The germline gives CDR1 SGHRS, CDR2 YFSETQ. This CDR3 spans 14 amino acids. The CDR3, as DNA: TGCGCCAGCAGCTTGGGACAGGGAGGCACTGAAGCTTTCTTT. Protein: CASSLGQGGTEAFF.

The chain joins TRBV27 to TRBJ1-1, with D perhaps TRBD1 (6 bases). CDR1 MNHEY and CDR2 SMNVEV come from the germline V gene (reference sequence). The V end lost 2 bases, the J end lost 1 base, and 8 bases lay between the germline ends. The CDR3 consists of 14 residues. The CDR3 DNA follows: TGTGCCAGCAGTTTAAGACAGGAGAACACTGAAGCTTTCTTT. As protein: CASSLRQENTEAFF.

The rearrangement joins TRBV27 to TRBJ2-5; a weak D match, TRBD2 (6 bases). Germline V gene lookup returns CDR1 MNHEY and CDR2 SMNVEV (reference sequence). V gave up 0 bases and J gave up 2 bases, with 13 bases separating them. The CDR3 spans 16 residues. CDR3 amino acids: CASSLSVAASQETQYF. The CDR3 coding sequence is TGTGCCAGCAGTTTATCGGTAGCGGCGTCACAAGAGACCCAGTACTTC.

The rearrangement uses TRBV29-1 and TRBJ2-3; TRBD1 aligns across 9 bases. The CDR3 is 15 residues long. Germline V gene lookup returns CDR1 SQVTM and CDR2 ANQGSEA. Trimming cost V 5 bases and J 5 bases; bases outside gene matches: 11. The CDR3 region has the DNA TGCAGCGTTAGACCCGGGACAGGGAAAGAAGATACGCAGTATTTT. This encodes CSVRPGTGKEDTQYF.

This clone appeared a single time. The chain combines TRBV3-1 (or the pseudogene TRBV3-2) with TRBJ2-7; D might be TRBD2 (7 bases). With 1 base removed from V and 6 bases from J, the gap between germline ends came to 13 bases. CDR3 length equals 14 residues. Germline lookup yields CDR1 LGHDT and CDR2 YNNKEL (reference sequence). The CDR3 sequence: CASSQVGGAGEQYF. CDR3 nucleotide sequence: TGTGCCAGCAGCCAAGTTGGGGGGGCGGGCGAGCAGTACTTC.

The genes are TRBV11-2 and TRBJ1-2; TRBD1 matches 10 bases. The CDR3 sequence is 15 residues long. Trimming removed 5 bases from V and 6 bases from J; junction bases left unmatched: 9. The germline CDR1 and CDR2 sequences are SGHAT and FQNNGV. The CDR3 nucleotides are TGTGCCAGCAGCCCCCGACAGGGGGCGAGTCATGGCTACACCTTC. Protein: CASSPRQGASHGYTF.

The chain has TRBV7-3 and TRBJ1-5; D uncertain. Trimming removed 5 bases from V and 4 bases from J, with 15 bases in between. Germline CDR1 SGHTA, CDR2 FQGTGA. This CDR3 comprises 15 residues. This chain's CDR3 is CASSTQPGLNQPQHF. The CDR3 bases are TGTGCCAGCAGCACCCAACCAGGTTTAAATCAGCCCCAGCATTTT.

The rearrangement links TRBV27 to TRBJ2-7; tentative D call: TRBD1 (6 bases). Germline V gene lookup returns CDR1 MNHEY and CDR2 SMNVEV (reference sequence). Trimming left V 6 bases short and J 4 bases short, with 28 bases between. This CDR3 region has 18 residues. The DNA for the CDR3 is TGTGCCAGCAGGCCTACCCCTTTCAGGGGAAAGATACGGTACGAGCAGTACTTC. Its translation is CASRPTPFRGKIRYEQYF.

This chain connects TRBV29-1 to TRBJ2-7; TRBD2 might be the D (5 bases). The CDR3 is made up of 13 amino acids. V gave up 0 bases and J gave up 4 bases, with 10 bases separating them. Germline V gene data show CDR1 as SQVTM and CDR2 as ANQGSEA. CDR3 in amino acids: CSVEDGVVYEQYF. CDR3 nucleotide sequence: TGCAGCGTTGAAGACGGGGTTGTGTACGAGCAGTACTTC.

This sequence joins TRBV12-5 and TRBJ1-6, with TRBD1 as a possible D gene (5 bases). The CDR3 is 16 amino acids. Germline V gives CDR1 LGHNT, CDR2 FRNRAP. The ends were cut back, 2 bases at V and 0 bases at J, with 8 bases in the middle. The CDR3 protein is CASGLPGGSYNSPLHF. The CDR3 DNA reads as TGTGCTAGTGGTTTGCCCGGGGGCTCCTATAATTCACCCCTCCACTTT.

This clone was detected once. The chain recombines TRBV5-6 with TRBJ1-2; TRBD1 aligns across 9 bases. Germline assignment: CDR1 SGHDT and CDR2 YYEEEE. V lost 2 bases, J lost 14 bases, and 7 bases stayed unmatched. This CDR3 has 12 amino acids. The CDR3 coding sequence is TGTGCCAGCAGCTTACAGGGGGCTGCTCGTACCTTC. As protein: CASSLQGAARTF.

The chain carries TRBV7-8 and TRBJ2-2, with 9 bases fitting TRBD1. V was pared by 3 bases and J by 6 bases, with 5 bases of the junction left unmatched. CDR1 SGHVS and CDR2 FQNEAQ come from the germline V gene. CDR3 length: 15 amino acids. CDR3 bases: TGTGCCAGCAGCTTTGGACAGGGGTACGCCGGGGAGCTGTTTTTT. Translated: CASSFGQGYAGELFF.

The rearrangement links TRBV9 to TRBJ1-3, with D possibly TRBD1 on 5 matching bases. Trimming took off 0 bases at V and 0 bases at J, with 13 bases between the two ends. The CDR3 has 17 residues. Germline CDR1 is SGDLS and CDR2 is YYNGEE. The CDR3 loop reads CASSVDPGHVSGNTIYF. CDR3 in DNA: TGTGCCAGCAGCGTAGATCCAGGGCATGTCTCTGGAAACACCATATATTTT.

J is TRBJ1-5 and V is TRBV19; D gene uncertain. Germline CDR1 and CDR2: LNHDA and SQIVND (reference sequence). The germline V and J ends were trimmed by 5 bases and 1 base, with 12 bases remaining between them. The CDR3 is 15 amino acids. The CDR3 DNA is TGTGCCAGTAGTGTTCAGTTGATCAGCAATCAGCCCCAGCATTTT. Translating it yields CASSVQLISNQPQHF.

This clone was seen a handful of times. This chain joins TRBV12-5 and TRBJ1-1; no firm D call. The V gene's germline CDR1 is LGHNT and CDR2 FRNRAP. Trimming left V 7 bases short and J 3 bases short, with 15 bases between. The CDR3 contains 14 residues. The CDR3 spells CASALLIRDTEAFF. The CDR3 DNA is TGTGCTAGTGCCTTGCTTATACGGGACACTGAAGCTTTCTTT.

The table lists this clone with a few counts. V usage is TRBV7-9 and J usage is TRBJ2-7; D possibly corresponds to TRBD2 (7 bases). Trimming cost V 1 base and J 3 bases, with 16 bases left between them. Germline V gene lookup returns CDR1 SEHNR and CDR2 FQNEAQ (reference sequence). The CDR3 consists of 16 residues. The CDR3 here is CASSLGGGGAFYEQYF. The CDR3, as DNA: TGTGCCAGCAGCTTAGGGGGCGGGGGCGCCTTCTACGAGCAGTACTTC.

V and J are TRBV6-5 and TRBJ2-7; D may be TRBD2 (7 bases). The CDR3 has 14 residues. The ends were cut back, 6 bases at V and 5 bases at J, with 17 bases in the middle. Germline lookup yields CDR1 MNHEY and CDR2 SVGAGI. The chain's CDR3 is CASSSRGAIHEQYF. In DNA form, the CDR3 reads TGTGCCAGCAGCTCTCGGGGGGCGATCCACGAGCAGTACTTC.

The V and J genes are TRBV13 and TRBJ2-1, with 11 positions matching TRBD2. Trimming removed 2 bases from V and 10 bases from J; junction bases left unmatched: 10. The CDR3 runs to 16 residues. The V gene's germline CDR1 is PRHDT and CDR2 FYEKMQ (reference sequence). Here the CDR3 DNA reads TGTGCCAGCAGCTTAAGACTAGCGGGGTCCCGAGACGAGCAGTTCTTC. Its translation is CASSLRLAGSRDEQFF. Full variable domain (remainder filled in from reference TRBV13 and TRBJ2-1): AAGVIQSPRHLIKEKRETATLKCYPIPRHDTVYWYQQGPGQDPQFLISFYEKMQSDKGSIPDRFSAQQFSDYHSELNMSSLELGDSALYFCASSLRLAGSRDEQFFGPGTRLTVL.

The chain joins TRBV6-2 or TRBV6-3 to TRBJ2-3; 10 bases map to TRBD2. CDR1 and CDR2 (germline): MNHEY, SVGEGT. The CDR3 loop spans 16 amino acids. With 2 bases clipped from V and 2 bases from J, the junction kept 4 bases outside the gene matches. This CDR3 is CASSYGGTSVTDTQYF. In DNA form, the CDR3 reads TGTGCCAGCAGTTACGGGGGGACTAGCGTCACAGATACGCAGTATTTT.

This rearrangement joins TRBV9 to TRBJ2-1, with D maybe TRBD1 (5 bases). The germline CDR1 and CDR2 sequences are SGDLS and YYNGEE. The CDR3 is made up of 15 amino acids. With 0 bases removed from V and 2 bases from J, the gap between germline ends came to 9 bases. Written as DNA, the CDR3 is TGTGCCAGCAGCGTAGAGGGGTCAGCCTACAATGAGCAGTTCTTC. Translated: CASSVEGSAYNEQFF. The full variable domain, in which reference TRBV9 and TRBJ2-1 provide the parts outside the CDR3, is DSGVTQTPKHLITATGQRVTLRCSPRSGDLSVYWYQQSLDQGLQFLIQYYNGEERAKGNILERFSAQQFPDLHSELNLSSLELGDSALYFCASSVEGSAYNEQFFGPGTRLTVL.

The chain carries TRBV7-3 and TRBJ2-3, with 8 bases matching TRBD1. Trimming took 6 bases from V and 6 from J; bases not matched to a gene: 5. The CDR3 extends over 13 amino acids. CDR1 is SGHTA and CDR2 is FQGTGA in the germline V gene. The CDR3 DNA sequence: TGTGCCAGCAGTACCGACAGGGGCGATACGCAGTATTTT. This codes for CASSTDRGDTQYF.